The rows below give T cell receptor beta chains drawn from one sample of a study of T cell responses to AZD1222 COVID-19 vaccine. Profiled with immunoSEQ multiplex PCR; TCRdb holds only in-frame clones, not every one. The table includes around 210,000 clones, 94% detected once. The source was peripheral blood, collected 28 days after the second dose of the MenACWY control vaccine. Receptors were obtained from an adult who received the MenACWY meningococcal vaccine as a control. Each CDR3 is given with its conserved first and last residue.

v_gene	j_gene	CDR3aa
TRBV3-1/TRBV3-2	TRBJ1-1	CASSYRGGTEAFF
TRBV7-2	TRBJ2-5	CASSLGWVAGETQYF
TRBV28	TRBJ2-2	CASSLGGGAFAGELFF
TRBV19	TRBJ1-5	CASSMGDGPQPQHF
TRBV3-1/TRBV3-2	TRBJ2-1	CASSQPGTVINEQFF
TRBV5-4	TRBJ2-7	CASSSPEQGGEQYF
TRBV9	TRBJ2-1	CASSPWTSGRAHNEQFF
TRBV3-1/TRBV3-2	TRBJ1-5	CASSQDLRVNQPQHF
TRBV27	TRBJ2-5	CASSRGTEEETQYF
TRBV5-3	TRBJ1-2	CARSHRTGAYGYTF
TRBV7-6	TRBJ2-5	CASSLVLAGGPGETQYF
TRBV7-2	TRBJ2-3	CASSLLAGGPLDTQYF
TRBV14	TRBJ2-7	CASSQKLSNYEQYF
TRBV11-2	TRBJ1-5	CASSLYDRADQPQHF
TRBV5-8	TRBJ1-1	CASSLLNTEAFF
TRBV6-5	TRBJ2-2	CASSSAFTGELFF
TRBV19	TRBJ2-7	CASSIVASGMYEQYF
TRBV5-4	TRBJ1-1	CASSSSQEGLWTEAFF